The present entry profiles one TCR beta chain with its context. Antigen: not known. These data come from a study of cytomegalovirus exposure and HLA in healthy donors. Germline lookup yields CDR1 SGHAT and CDR2 FQNNGV. This CDR3 is 15 amino acids long. The J segment lost 6 bases and the V segment lost 5 bases, leaving 11 bases of the junction unmatched. The repertoire was sequenced with immunoSEQ multiplex PCR; TCRdb's copy has only in-frame clones and lacks some. In the table there are roughly 150,000 clones, about 89% of which are singletons. Findings and caveats of the study: Some TCR beta chains (roughly 150 of them) were listed as cytomegalovirus-associated.

Source material: PBMCs. The chain links TRBV11-2 to TRBJ2-7, with 9 bases that match TRBD1. The receptor was derived from a woman aged 18-29 years in good health and CMV-seropositive. The CDR3 DNA follows: TGTGCCAGCAGCCACCACGGACAGGGGATCTCCGAGCAGTACTTC. This sequence encodes CASSHHGQGISEQYF.